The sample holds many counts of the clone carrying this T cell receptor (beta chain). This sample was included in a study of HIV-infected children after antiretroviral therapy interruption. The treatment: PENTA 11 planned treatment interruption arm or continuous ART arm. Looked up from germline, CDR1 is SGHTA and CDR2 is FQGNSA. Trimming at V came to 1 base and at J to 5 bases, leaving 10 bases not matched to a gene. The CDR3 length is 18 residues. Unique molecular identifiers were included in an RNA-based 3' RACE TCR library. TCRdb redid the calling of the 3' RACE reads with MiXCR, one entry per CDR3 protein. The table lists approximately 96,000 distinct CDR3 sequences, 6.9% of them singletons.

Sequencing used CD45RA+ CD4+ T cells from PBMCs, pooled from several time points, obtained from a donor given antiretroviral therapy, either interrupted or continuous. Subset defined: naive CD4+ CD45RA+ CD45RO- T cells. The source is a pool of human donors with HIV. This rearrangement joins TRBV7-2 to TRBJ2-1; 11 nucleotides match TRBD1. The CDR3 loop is CASSLGWTGGGLDNEQFF. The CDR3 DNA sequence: TGTGCCAGCAGCTTAGGGTGGACAGGGGGCGGGTTGGACAATGAGCAGTTCTTC.